The 29 T cell receptor beta chains given below trace back to one sample, sequenced in a study of blood T cell repertoires in COVID-19. The repertoire was sequenced with immunoSEQ multiplex PCR; TCRdb's copy has only in-frame clones and lacks some. The data show over 200,000 clones, about 84% seen once. The sequencing input was PBMCs or T cells enriched from blood (not recorded which). The receptors stem from a man in his 60s who had recovered from COVID-19.

The rearrangement links TRBV19 to TRBJ2-7; 9 nucleotides line up with TRBD1. After removal of 1 base from V and 2 bases from J, the junction contained 6 bases not matched to a gene. The V gene's germline CDR1 is LNHDA and CDR2 SQIVND (reference sequence). The CDR3 is 16 amino acids. The CDR3 reads CASSIVGGQGAYEQYF. The CDR3 region has the DNA TGTGCCAGTAGTATAGTAGGGGGACAGGGAGCCTACGAGCAGTACTTC. Complete variable domain (other parts from reference TRBV19 and TRBJ2-7): DGGITQSPKYLFRKEGQNVTLSCEQNLNHDAMYWYRQDPGQGLRLIYYSQIVNDFQKGDIAEGYSVSREKKESFPLTVTSAQKNPTAFYLCASSIVGGQGAYEQYFGPGTRLTVT.

A single count supports this clone. This sequence joins TRBV7-4 and TRBJ1-3; 7 bases fit TRBD1. This CDR3 spans 15 amino acids. CDR1 and CDR2 (germline): SGHVT, SQSDAQ. Trimming cost V 5 bases and J 0 bases; bases outside gene matches: 4. CDR3 protein: CASSGTALSGNTIYF. DNA for the CDR3: TGTGCCAGCAGCGGGACAGCCCTCTCTGGAAACACCATATATTTT.

The chain uses TRBV11-2 and TRBJ2-2; possibly TRBD2 for D (5 bases). CDR3 size: 14 residues. Per germline, CDR1 SGHAT and CDR2 FQNNGV. Trimming removed 6 bases at V and 1 base at J, with 9 bases between. This CDR3 reads CASSRRGNTGELFF. CDR3 nucleotide sequence: TGTGCCAGCAGTCGTCGGGGGAACACCGGGGAGCTGTTTTTT.

This clone was counted once. The chain joins TRBV6-4 to TRBJ1-2; tentatively, D is TRBD1 (6 bases). Germline CDR1 reads MRHNA; CDR2 reads SNTAGT. This CDR3 is 13 amino acids long. Trimming shortened V by 3 bases and J by 4 bases, and 9 bases separated the two germline ends. CDR3 bases: TGTGCCAGCAGTGAAGGGGGTGGCTATGGCTACACCTTC. Translated, it gives CASSEGGGYGYTF.

The CDR3 coding sequence is TGTGCCAGCTCACCAGCTGGGACAGGGTTGGAGGAGCAGTACTTC. Its translation is CASSPAGTGLEEQYF. This sequence joins TRBV18 and TRBJ2-7, with 9 positions matching TRBD1. CDR3 length equals 15 residues. Germline loops: CDR1 KGHSH, CDR2 LQKENI. With 2 bases clipped from V and 7 bases from J, the junction kept 9 bases outside the gene matches.

The rearrangement uses TRBV23-1 and TRBJ2-1; TRBD1 agrees at 7 bases. TRBV23-1 is assigned to the ORF class and has an uncertain function. This CDR3 contains 15 residues. V trimming: 4 bases; J trimming: 0 bases; junction bases outside the gene matches: 3. The DNA of the CDR3 is TGCGCCAGCAGTCCCCGACAGGGCTCCTACAATGAGCAGTTCTTC. It translates to CASSPRQGSYNEQFF.

The chain joins TRBV3-1 (or the pseudogene TRBV3-2) to TRBJ1-6; D might be TRBD1 (6 bases). Germline V gene sequence: CDR1 LGHDT, CDR2 YNNKEL (reference sequence). Trimming pared 1 base from V and 11 bases from J, leaving 12 bases between. The CDR3 consists of 14 residues. CDR3 sequence reads: CASSQVPQGAPLHF. The CDR3 bases are TGTGCCAGCAGCCAAGTCCCACAGGGCGCACCCCTCCACTTT.

CDR3 protein: CASSLAGGLKAFF. The CDR3 region has the DNA TGTGCCAGCAGCTTAGCAGGGGGCCTTAAAGCTTTCTTT. This sequence joins TRBV11-2 and TRBJ1-1; TRBD1 matches at 8 bases. The germline gives CDR1 SGHAT, CDR2 FQNNGV. This CDR3 is built from 13 residues. Trimming cost V 1 base and J 9 bases; bases outside gene matches: 4.

The chain links TRBV5-1 to TRBJ2-3, with 7 bases matching TRBD1. The CDR3 is 16 residues long. Germline V CDR1 and CDR2: SGHRS, YFSETQ. Unmatched junction bases numbered 12, after V lost 4 bases and J lost 4 bases. In nucleotides, the CDR3 is TGCGCCAGCAGCCACCGCCGGGACAGTTCCGCAGATACGCAGTATTTT. It codes for CASSHRRDSSADTQYF.

This sequence joins TRBV28 and TRBJ2-2; D unclear. Germline V CDR1 and CDR2: MDHEN, SYDVKM. The CDR3 covers 13 residues. Trimming removed 5 bases at V and 4 bases at J, with 8 bases between. This CDR3 is CASSPTSTGELFF. The CDR3 DNA sequence: TGTGCCAGCAGTCCCACCAGCACCGGGGAGCTGTTTTTT.

CDR3 amino acids: CASRFLAGLRYGYTF. CDR3 DNA sequence: TGTGCAAGTCGCTTCTTGGCCGGTCTGCGGTATGGCTACACCTTC. The chain has TRBV12-2 and TRBJ1-2. TRBV12-2 is assigned pseudogene status. The length of the CDR3 is 15 residues.

CDR3 sequence reads: CATSDSHRQGKGYEQYF. DNA of the CDR3: TGTGCCACCAGTGATTCGCACCGACAGGGAAAGGGCTACGAGCAGTACTTC. The V and J genes are TRBV24-1 and TRBJ2-7; 7 bases match TRBD1. The CDR3 sequence is 17 residues long. Germline assignment: CDR1 KGHDR and CDR2 SFDVKD. Trimming at V came to 2 bases and at J to 3 bases, leaving 12 bases not matched to a gene.

The rearrangement links TRBV6-6 to TRBJ1-1; no firm D call. Germline CDR1 MNHNY, CDR2 SVGAGI (reference sequence). V was shortened by 3 bases and J by 5 bases, with 7 bases between the two germline ends. CDR3 length: 12 amino acids. In nucleotides, the CDR3 is TGTGCCAGCAGTTATGCGAAGACTGAAGCTTTCTTT. Translation: CASSYAKTEAFF.

This clone appeared a few times. The V gene is TRBV6-2 or TRBV6-3, the J gene TRBJ1-2; 7 bases are shared with TRBD1. This CDR3 has 12 amino acids. Germline CDR1 reads MNHEY; CDR2 reads SVGEGT. Trimming at V came to 5 bases and at J to 4 bases, leaving 1 base not matched to a gene. CDR3 in amino acids: CASSEGAYGYTF. CDR3 coding DNA: TGTGCCAGCAGTGAGGGGGCCTATGGCTACACCTTC.

This clone was found once. The chain combines TRBV12-3 or TRBV12-4 with TRBJ1-1; 8 bases are shared with TRBD1. V lost 1 base, J lost 7 bases, and 2 bases stayed unmatched. The CDR3 is made up of 13 amino acids. The CDR3 loop reads CASSLGQGNEAFF. In DNA form, the CDR3 reads TGTGCCAGCAGTTTAGGACAGGGGAATGAAGCTTTCTTT.

The chain employs TRBV9 and TRBJ1-1, with D perhaps matching TRBD1 (5 bases). There are 15 residues in the CDR3. In germline, CDR1 is SGDLS, CDR2 YYNGEE. Trimming took off 4 bases at V and 0 bases at J, with 13 bases between the two ends. The CDR3 spells CASSLGEGLNTEAFF. In DNA form, the CDR3 reads TGTGCCAGCAGCTTAGGGGAGGGACTGAACACTGAAGCTTTCTTT.

There are a few counts of this clone. The V call is TRBV7-2, the J call TRBJ2-1, with 8 bases that match TRBD2. The CDR3 contains 16 residues. Germline values: CDR1 SGHTA, CDR2 FQGNSA. The V and J ends lost 1 base and 9 bases, in that order; junction bases with no gene match: 11. The chain's CDR3 is CASSLGDGRGASEQFF. The CDR3 DNA reads TGTGCCAGCAGCTTAGGGGACGGGCGGGGGGCCTCTGAGCAGTTCTTC.

J is TRBJ1-1 and V is TRBV5-5, with TRBD1 identical over 9 bases. This CDR3 has 16 amino acids. Germline V lookup: CDR1 SGHKS, CDR2 YYEKEE (reference sequence). The junction had 7 bases not matched to a gene; V was cut back by 0 bases and J by 4 bases. This chain's CDR3 is CASSLGDRALGTEAFF. Written as DNA, the CDR3 is TGTGCCAGCAGCTTGGGGGACAGGGCCCTGGGCACTGAAGCTTTCTTT.

The chain recombines TRBV6-2 or TRBV6-3 with TRBJ1-6; the D is unclear. The CDR3 is made up of 16 amino acids. The ends were cut back, 5 bases at V and 6 bases at J, with 17 bases in the middle. In germline, CDR1 is MNHEY, CDR2 SVGEGT. The CDR3 loop reads CASSHLYSNSNSPLHF. CDR3 bases: TGTGCCAGCAGTCACCTATACAGCAACAGTAATTCACCCCTCCACTTT.

This clone was observed a few times. This sequence joins TRBV2 and TRBJ1-1; the D gene is possibly TRBD1 (6 bases). V was clipped by 4 bases and J by 4 bases, with 16 bases between them. The CDR3 totals 15 residues. Per germline, CDR1 SNHLY and CDR2 FYNNEI. The CDR3 region is CASSADSRGFTEAFF. DNA of the CDR3: TGTGCCAGCAGTGCCGACTCCAGGGGTTTCACTGAAGCTTTCTTT.

The CDR3 reads CASSLEGTLSQETQYF. DNA of the CDR3: TGTGCCAGCAGCTTAGAAGGGACACTAAGCCAAGAGACCCAGTACTTC. The chain has TRBV7-9 and TRBJ2-5; perhaps TRBD1 as D (6 bases). CDR1 is SEHNR, CDR2 FQNEAQ, per germline (reference sequence). The CDR3 has 16 residues. V was cut by 1 base and J by 1 base, with 13 bases left in between.

The sample holds a few counts of this clone. The gene calls are TRBV5-8 and TRBJ1-6; D is unclear. The CDR3 length is 17 residues. Between the trimmed V and J ends, which lost 5 bases and 3 bases, there was a span of 18 bases. Germline values: CDR1 SGHTS, CDR2 YDEGEE. This CDR3 is CASRTGSFSNYNSPLHF. For the CDR3, the DNA is TGTGCCAGCAGAACGGGGAGCTTTTCCAACTATAATTCACCCCTCCACTTT.

This chain uses TRBV5-6 with TRBJ1-4; TRBD1 is a possible D gene (6 bases). Trimming left V 1 base short and J 2 bases short, with 9 bases between. Germline values: CDR1 SGHDT, CDR2 YYEEEE. This CDR3 has 15 amino acids. DNA of the CDR3: TGTGCCAGCAGCTTGCGGGGGGCGACTAATGAAAAACTGTTTTTT. This encodes CASSLRGATNEKLFF.

The table lists this clone with a few counts. This rearrangement joins TRBV2 to TRBJ2-5, with 10 nucleotides matching TRBD1. Trimming cost V 5 bases and J 5 bases; bases outside gene matches: 5. Germline V gene data show CDR1 as SNHLY and CDR2 as FYNNEI. The CDR3 has 14 amino acids. The CDR3 region is CASSLDRGFETQYF. For the CDR3, the DNA is TGTGCCAGCAGTTTGGACAGGGGGTTCGAGACCCAGTACTTC.

V usage is TRBV19 and J usage is TRBJ2-5; 10 nucleotides line up with TRBD1. The V and J ends lost 3 bases and 4 bases, in that order; junction bases with no gene match: 2. This CDR3 has 14 amino acids. Per the germline V gene, CDR1 is LNHDA and CDR2 is SQIVND (reference sequence). Here the CDR3 DNA reads TGTGCCAGTAGTATGGACAGGGGGGCAGAGACCCAGTACTTC. This gives the protein CASSMDRGAETQYF.

V usage is TRBV3-1 (or the pseudogene TRBV3-2) and J usage is TRBJ1-6; no clear D. CDR1 is LGHDT, CDR2 YNNKEL, per germline (reference sequence). The CDR3 spans 14 residues. Deletions cut 4 bases from V and 4 bases from J, with 8 bases between. The CDR3 spells CASSPRGYNSPLHF. The CDR3 coding sequence is TGTGCCAGCAGCCCGCGAGGTTATAATTCACCCCTCCACTTT.

Details on this clone: One end of the junction fails to match germline, which may point to a read error. The V call is TRBV7-7, the J call TRBJ2-1; no definite D call. The CDR3 consists of 15 residues. In germline, CDR1 is SSHAT, CDR2 FNYEAQ (reference sequence). In DNA form, the CDR3 reads TGTGCTAGCAGCGCTACTACGAGCTCCTACAATGAGCAGTTCTTC. Translating gives CASSATTSSYNEQFF.

The V call is TRBV7-6, the J call TRBJ2-7; the match to TRBD1 covers 12 bases. This CDR3 is 16 amino acids long. V lost 5 bases and J lost 5; bases outside the gene matches: 10. CDR1 and CDR2 (germline): SGHVS, FNYEAQ. The CDR3 bases are TGTGCCAGCAGCGGGACAGGGGGCGTCCGGGAGGACGAGCAGTACTTC. Its translation: CASSGTGGVREDEQYF.

CDR3 protein: CASKLDRDYGYTF. The CDR3 DNA reads TGTGCCAGCAAGCTGGACAGAGACTATGGCTACACCTTC. The chain couples TRBV5-6 to TRBJ1-2; D is possibly TRBD1 (6 bases). From germline, CDR1 is SGHDT and CDR2 YYEEEE. CDR3 length equals 13 residues. V was trimmed by 6 bases and J by 3 bases, leaving 12 bases between them. The full variable domain, with the rest looked up from reference TRBV5-6 and TRBJ1-2, is DAGVTQSPTHLIKTRGQQVTLRCSPKSGHDTVSWYQQALGQGPQFIFQYYEEEERQRGNFPDRFSGHQFPNYSSELNVNALLLGDSALYLCASKLDRDYGYTFGSGTRLTVV.